This T cell receptor beta chain is from a study of T cell responses to AZD1222 COVID-19 vaccine. Per the germline V gene, CDR1 is SEHNR and CDR2 is FQNEAQ (reference sequence). The CDR3 has 19 residues. V lost 2 bases to trimming and J lost 1 base, with 18 bases between them. Repertoires were generated with immunoSEQ multiplex PCR, while TCRdb's copy carries only in-frame clones and drops some. In the table there are 150,000 or so clones, 70% to 90% of which are singletons. The count of this clone is one. The sample here was peripheral blood, taken on day 0 of AZD1222 vaccination. The chain is built from TRBV7-9 and TRBJ2-6; D gene uncertain. This receptor was identified in an adult in good health. The CDR3 sequence: CASSLSSFGVVSGANVLTF. CDR3 sequence (DNA): TGTGCCAGCAGCTTATCGTCCTTTGGGGTTGTTTCTGGGGCCAACGTCCTGACTTTC.